This T cell receptor beta chain appears in the sequencing data of a study of long-term antiretroviral therapy in people with HIV. V lost 1 base and J lost 5; bases outside the gene matches: 11. Germline V gives CDR1 LGHNA, CDR2 YSLEER. The CDR3 totals 16 residues. Researchers report immunoSEQ v3.0 was run at survey level. Libraries were prepared by immunoSEQ multiplex PCR; TCRdb keeps only in-frame clonotypes and omits some of them. The sample holds about 24,000 clones, roughly four fifths seen once. Remarks on this clone: Its cognate antigen is unknown.

Broader study findings: ART-treated samples gained diversity yet remained below transplant donor controls. Within the repertoire, clones expanded before ART were dominant at all time points.

This chain joins TRBV4-3 and TRBJ2-7; TRBD1 matches at 7 bases. The TCR sequence derives from a man aged 45 to 65 with HIV. The sample was unsorted PBMCs, taken 0.4 years after starting antiretroviral therapy. CDR3: CASSQADGVRGHEQYF. CDR3 DNA: TGCGCCAGCAGCCAAGCAGACGGGGTAAGGGGGCACGAGCAGTACTTC.